This paragraph reports one T cell receptor beta chain. The data originate from a study of blood T cell repertoires in COVID-19. In the study overall: Donors in the United States, Italy and Spain gave samples during acute or convalescent COVID-19. PBMCs, B-cell-depleted T cells, or T cells were the source of the cDNA or gDNA that made up the material.

The CDR3 sequence is 17 residues long. Germline V gene lookup returns CDR1 SGHVS and CDR2 FQNEAQ. V lost 5 bases, J lost 0 bases, and 17 bases lay in between. Enrolment of Seattle patients took place during active infection, and they were followed longitudinally. Original methodology: Nucleated cell number was recorded as an estimate derived from reference gene primer amplification. TCRdb's copy holds only in-frame clones and misses some; the assay was immunoSEQ multiplex PCR. That table supplies the V and J calls and clone size; D and trimming were determined from the DNA. The repertoire has 300,000 to 350,000 clones, 75% to 95% of them found once; the top ten carry approximately 6.8%.

This sequence was found in a woman under 40 with COVID-19, enrolled during active disease. This sequence joins TRBV7-8 and TRBJ1-5; the D gene is possibly TRBD1 (5 bases). Sequenced sample: peripheral blood. CDR3 nucleotides: TGTGCCAGCAGCCCAAGCAGGAGGGGTGGTAGCAATCAGCCCCAGCATTTT. Translated, it gives CASSPSRRGGSNQPQHF.